This T cell receptor (beta chain) was captured by sequencing in a study of beta chain features in type 1 diabetes. Germline loops: CDR1 DFQATT, CDR2 SNEGSKA (reference sequence). The CDR3 loop spans 11 amino acids. V was clipped by 3 bases and J by 1 base, with 3 bases between them. Of the isolated RNA, all was reverse transcribed, and so the sequenced material was expressed TCRB transcripts. TCRdb keeps only in-frame clones here, not all; method: immunoSEQ multiplex PCR. The sample includes about 130,000 clones, approximately 9.2% seen only once; the top ten take roughly 0.69%. This rearrangement joins TRBV20-1 to TRBJ1-1; D remains unclear. Sequenced sample: central memory CD4+ T cells from blood. This receptor was taken from a man younger than 35 in good health. The chain's CDR3 is CSASQNTEAFF. CDR3 in DNA: TGCAGTGCTAGTCAGAACACTGAAGCTTTCTTT.